The rows below give T cell receptor beta chains drawn from one sample of a study of cytomegalovirus exposure and HLA in healthy donors. The assay was immunoSEQ multiplex PCR, and TCRdb's table has in-frame clones only and misses some. The data hold around 150,000 clones, with over 60% observed a single time. What was sequenced was PBMCs. These receptor sequences come from a man aged 40-50 years in good health and CMV-seronegative. Both conserved end residues are part of each CDR3. D genes are given only for firm matches. The size field is filled for only some rows; it gives once, few, many or a size class.

size: few; length: 18; D: TRBD2; V: TRBV6-1; J: TRBJ2-7; CDR3: CASSEILGSGRALYEQYF; DNA: TGTGCCAGCAGTGAAATATTGGGTAGCGGGAGGGCCCTATACGAGCAGTACTTC
size: -; length: 13; D: -; V: TRBV7-3; J: TRBJ2-1; CDR3: CASSLRAYNEQFF; DNA: TGTGCCAGCAGCTTAAGGGCGTACAATGAGCAGTTCTTC
size: -; length: 15; D: TRBD1; V: TRBV28; J: TRBJ1-2; CDR3: CASRLGTGGYGGYTF; DNA: TGTGCCAGCAGGCTCGGGACAGGGGGCTACGGTGGCTACACCTTC
size: -; length: 14; D: -; V: TRBV6-1; J: TRBJ2-7; CDR3: CASSPEGSPYEQYF; DNA: TGTGCCAGCAGCCCGGAGGGCAGTCCATACGAGCAGTACTTC
size: -; length: 15; D: TRBD1; V: TRBV4-3; J: TRBJ1-5; CDR3: CASSLGTGGNQPQHF; DNA: TGCGCCAGCAGCCTAGGGACAGGGGGTAATCAGCCCCAGCATTTT
size: once; length: 12; D: -; V: TRBV6-5; J: TRBJ1-1; CDR3: CASRQGLAEAFF; DNA: TGTGCCAGCAGACAGGGTTTAGCTGAAGCTTTCTTT
size: few; length: 16; D: TRBD2; V: TRBV6-5; J: TRBJ2-7; CDR3: CASSYSLAGGLHEQYF; DNA: TGTGCCAGCAGTTACAGCCTAGCGGGAGGGCTCCACGAGCAGTACTTC
size: few; length: 15; D: TRBD1; V: TRBV5-1; J: TRBJ1-1; CDR3: CASRQNTGGNTEAFF; DNA: TGCGCCAGCAGACAGAATACAGGGGGCAACACTGAAGCTTTCTTT
size: -; length: 15; D: TRBD2; V: TRBV7-9; J: TRBJ2-7; CDR3: CASSSGTSGRYEQYF; DNA: TGTGCCAGCAGCTCCGGGACTAGCGGGAGGTACGAGCAGTACTTC
size: few; length: 16; D: TRBD2; V: TRBV6-4; J: TRBJ2-3; CDR3: CASSDTSGGGTDTQYF; DNA: TGTGCCAGCAGCGATACTAGCGGGGGGGGCACAGATACGCAGTATTTT
size: -; length: 15; D: TRBD1; V: TRBV6-6; J: TRBJ1-1; CDR3: CASSLGQGPLYEAFF; DNA: TGTGCCAGCAGCCTCGGACAGGGTCCCTTGTATGAAGCTTTCTTT
size: once; length: 15; D: -; V: TRBV30; J: TRBJ1-5; CDR3: CAWSRDTDSNQPQHF; DNA: TGTGCCTGGAGTCGGGACACCGATAGCAATCAGCCCCAGCATTTT
size: once; length: 14; D: -; V: TRBV19; J: TRBJ2-5; CDR3: CASSYLGRDETQYF; DNA: TGTGCCAGTAGTTACTTAGGCAGGGATGAGACCCAGTACTTC
size: -; length: 14; D: TRBD2; V: TRBV27; J: TRBJ2-7; CDR3: CASSFGGGAYEQYF; DNA: TGTGCCAGCAGTTTTGGCGGGGGGGCCTACGAGCAGTACTTC
size: -; length: 15; D: TRBD2; V: TRBV5-1; J: TRBJ2-7; CDR3: CASSGTSGRSYEQYF; DNA: TGCGCCAGCAGCGGGACTAGCGGGCGCTCCTACGAGCAGTACTTC
size: -; length: 14; D: -; V: TRBV5-1; J: TRBJ1-4; CDR3: CASSLGSDNEKLFF; DNA: TGCGCCAGCAGCTTGGGCAGCGATAATGAAAAACTGTTTTTT
size: -; length: 14; D: -; V: TRBV19; J: TRBJ2-2; CDR3: CASSNERTTGELFF; DNA: TGTGCCAGTAGTAACGAGCGGACCACCGGGGAGCTGTTTTTT
size: few; length: 14; D: TRBD2; V: TRBV4-1; J: TRBJ2-1; CDR3: CASTPGLARAEQFF; DNA: TGCGCCAGCACCCCGGGACTAGCGAGGGCTGAGCAGTTCTTC
size: -; length: 12; D: -; V: TRBV29-1; J: TRBJ1-4; CDR3: CSVETDFEKLFF; DNA: TGCAGCGTGGAAACGGACTTTGAAAAACTGTTTTTT
size: -; length: 13; D: -; V: TRBV27; J: TRBJ2-5; CDR3: CASSPDLQETQYF; DNA: TGTGCCAGCAGTCCCGACTTGCAAGAGACCCAGTACTTC
size: -; length: 14; D: TRBD1; V: TRBV15; J: TRBJ2-7; CDR3: CATTQRQGRNEQYF; DNA: TGTGCCACCACCCAGCGACAGGGCAGAAACGAGCAGTACTTC
size: -; length: 16; D: TRBD2; V: TRBV2; J: TRBJ2-7; CDR3: CASSRESRLAGHEQYF; DNA: TGTGCCAGCAGTCGGGAGTCACGACTAGCGGGCCACGAGCAGTACTTC
size: -; length: 14; D: -; V: TRBV29-1; J: TRBJ1-3; CDR3: CSVDEGSSGNTIYF; DNA: TGCAGCGTTGATGAGGGCAGCTCTGGAAACACCATATATTTT
size: -; length: 17; D: -; V: TRBV5-1; J: TRBJ2-1; CDR3: CASSLGQGPGSYNEQFF; DNA: TGCGCCAGCAGCTTGGGCCAGGGGCCGGGCTCCTACAATGAGCAGTTCTTC
size: -; length: 14; D: TRBD1; V: TRBV19; J: TRBJ1-5; CDR3: CASTLRGGNQPQHF; DNA: TGTGCCAGTACCCTCAGGGGGGGCAATCAGCCCCAGCATTTT
size: few; length: 12; D: TRBD2; V: TRBV14; J: TRBJ2-7; CDR3: CASSLAGFEQYF; DNA: TGTGCCAGCAGCCTAGCGGGATTCGAGCAGTACTTC
size: -; length: 13; D: -; V: TRBV7-6; J: TRBJ2-7; CDR3: CASSLAYSYEQYF; DNA: TGTGCCAGCAGCTTAGCGTACAGCTACGAGCAGTACTTC
size: few; length: 15; D: -; V: TRBV7-9; J: TRBJ1-1; CDR3: CASTFPAGTNTEAFF; DNA: TGTGCCAGCACCTTTCCGGCGGGGACGAACACTGAAGCTTTCTTT
size: -; length: 14; D: -; V: TRBV19; J: TRBJ2-2; CDR3: CASSIGGTTGELFF; DNA: TGTGCCAGTAGTATTGGGGGGACCACCGGGGAGCTGTTTTTT
size: -; length: 16; D: TRBD2; V: TRBV27; J: TRBJ2-2; CDR3: CASSLPGGNFAGELFF; DNA: TGTGCCAGCAGTTTACCGGGGGGTAATTTTGCCGGGGAGCTGTTTTTT
size: -; length: 18; D: TRBD1; V: TRBV27; J: TRBJ1-6; CDR3: CASSLGGDPGQGYSPLHF; DNA: TGTGCCAGCAGTTTAGGGGGAGACCCGGGACAGGGATATTCACCCCTCCACTTT
size: -; length: 13; D: -; V: TRBV27; J: TRBJ2-3; CDR3: CASSLYGEDTQYF; DNA: TGTGCCAGCAGTTTATACGGGGAAGATACGCAGTATTTT
size: -; length: 13; D: -; V: TRBV7-9; J: TRBJ1-2; CDR3: CASSLVYSYGYTF; DNA: TGTGCCAGCAGCTTAGTTTACAGCTATGGCTACACCTTC
size: -; length: 13; D: -; V: TRBV4-2; J: TRBJ2-7; CDR3: CASSQGGVLEQYF; DNA: TGTGCCAGCAGCCAAGGCGGGGTCCTCGAGCAGTACTTC
size: few; length: 17; D: TRBD1; V: TRBV4-1; J: TRBJ2-5; CDR3: CASSQVLLTGGGETQYF; DNA: TGCGCCAGCAGCCAAGTCCTTTTGACAGGGGGCGGAGAGACCCAGTACTTC
size: -; length: 14; D: -; V: TRBV6-5; J: TRBJ1-2; CDR3: CASSYSARFNGYTF; DNA: TGTGCCAGCAGTTACTCGGCTCGTTTTAACGGCTACACCTTC
size: -; length: 14; D: -; V: TRBV30; J: TRBJ1-1; CDR3: CAWSAPYRNTEAFF; DNA: TGTGCCTGGAGTGCCCCTTACAGGAACACTGAAGCTTTCTTT
size: -; length: 15; D: -; V: TRBV9; J: TRBJ2-5; CDR3: CASSVGGGSEETQYF; DNA: TGTGCCAGCAGCGTAGGTGGGGGGTCGGAAGAGACCCAGTACTTC
size: once; length: 14; D: -; V: TRBV5-4; J: TRBJ1-2; CDR3: CASSLGTENYGYTF; DNA: TGTGCCAGCAGCTTGGGGACAGAGAACTATGGCTACACCTTC
size: -; length: 15; D: TRBD1; V: TRBV12-5; J: TRBJ1-2; CDR3: CASGLNRGWNYGYTF; DNA: TGTGCTAGTGGTTTGAACAGGGGATGGAACTATGGCTACACCTTC
size: -; length: 13; D: -; V: TRBV7-9; J: TRBJ2-7; CDR3: CASSLLPGFEQYF; DNA: TGTGCCAGCAGCTTACTGCCCGGGTTCGAGCAGTACTTC
size: -; length: 14; D: -; V: TRBV27; J: TRBJ1-1; CDR3: CASSLTTAITEAFF; DNA: TGTGCCAGCAGTTTAACGACAGCGATCACTGAAGCTTTCTTT
size: -; length: 15; D: TRBD1; V: TRBV7-2; J: TRBJ1-5; CDR3: CASSDGTGGNQPQHF; DNA: TGTGCCAGCAGCGATGGGACAGGGGGCAATCAGCCCCAGCATTTT
size: once; length: 18; D: TRBD2; V: TRBV7-9; J: TRBJ2-7; CDR3: CASSPLGLAGGQHYEQYF; DNA: TGTGCCAGCAGCCCTTTGGGACTAGCGGGGGGTCAGCACTACGAGCAGTACTTC
size: -; length: 13; D: TRBD1; V: TRBV7-8; J: TRBJ2-7; CDR3: CASRPTGSYEQYF; DNA: TGTGCCAGCAGACCGACAGGGAGCTACGAGCAGTACTTC
size: -; length: 15; D: -; V: TRBV15; J: TRBJ1-1; CDR3: CATSSREGLDTEAFF; DNA: TGTGCCACCAGCAGCCGGGAGGGTTTAGACACTGAAGCTTTCTTT
size: -; length: 16; D: -; V: TRBV7-2; J: TRBJ2-3; CDR3: CASSLVVLAITDTQYF; DNA: TGTGCCAGCAGCTTAGTGGTTCTAGCTATCACAGATACGCAGTATTTT
size: -; length: 14; D: -; V: TRBV4-3; J: TRBJ2-7; CDR3: CASSQSLGVREQYF; DNA: TGCGCCAGCAGCCAATCCCTGGGCGTTCGCGAGCAGTACTTC
size: few; length: 16; D: TRBD2; V: TRBV18; J: TRBJ2-7; CDR3: CASSPNPSGGVYEQYF; DNA: TGTGCCAGCTCCCCAAATCCTAGCGGGGGAGTATACGAGCAGTACTTC
size: -; length: 15; D: -; V: TRBV10-1; J: TRBJ2-2; CDR3: CASSVQGRNTGELFF; DNA: TGCGCCAGCAGCGTACAGGGTCGGAACACCGGGGAGCTGTTTTTT
size: few; length: 14; D: -; V: TRBV5-1; J: TRBJ1-2; CDR3: CASSLEGRGYGYTF; DNA: TGCGCCAGCAGCTTGGAGGGCAGGGGCTATGGCTACACCTTC
size: -; length: 14; D: -; V: TRBV6-6; J: TRBJ1-1; CDR3: CASSSATVNTEAFF; DNA: TGTGCCAGCAGTTCCGCGACAGTGAACACTGAAGCTTTCTTT
size: -; length: 13; D: -; V: TRBV4-1; J: TRBJ2-1; CDR3: CASSHPVYSEQFF; DNA: TGCGCCAGCAGCCATCCGGTGTACAGCGAGCAGTTCTTC